The 2 T cell receptor beta chains listed next were all sequenced from one sample in a study of T cells in localized non-small cell lung cancer. Generated by immunoSEQ multiplex PCR, the TCRdb table keeps only in-frame clones and is missing some. The repertoire has about 950 clones, about a fifth of them found once; the top ten carry roughly 19%. Source: normal lung tissue next to the tumor, taken before any cancer treatment. Every receptor here comes from an older male donor with stage I lung adenocarcinoma.

This clone was seen once. The CDR3 region has the DNA TGTGCCAGCAGTTTTGCCGGGGGCGGTATGAAAGAAAAACTGTTTTTT. Translated: CASSFAGGGMKEKLFF. The chain carries TRBV28 and TRBJ1-4, with D possibly TRBD1 on 6 matching bases. V lost 3 bases, J lost 8 bases, and 19 bases lay in between. The CDR3 has 16 residues. CDR1 and CDR2 from the germline V gene are MDHEN and SYDVKM.

The chain uses TRBV29-1 and TRBJ2-5; D might be TRBD1 (6 bases). This CDR3 has 13 residues. Germline V CDR1 and CDR2: SQVTM, ANQGSEA. Trimming pared 5 bases from V and 3 bases from J, leaving 13 bases between. In nucleotides, the CDR3 is TGCAGCGTTCAGACGACAGGCGAAGAGACCCAGTACTTC. Translation gives CSVQTTGEETQYF.